This TCR beta chain was retrieved from a study of regulatory T cells in long-lasting Graves disease. Noted time point: newly diagnosed GD, antithyroid drugs for less than 3 months. The TCR library was made from RNA extracted from PBMCs. According to the study, TCR beta libraries were built with iRepertoire HTBI primers and CDR3-region Arm-PCR. TCRdb ran MiXCR on the multiplex PCR reads and lists one entry per CDR3 protein. The sample includes 530,000 or so distinct CDR3 sequences, about 16% of them seen just once. This clonotype has at least ten counts. The sample also formed part of further work on T cells in Graves' hyperthyroidism and ophthalmopathy. Turning to that study: First-round RT-PCR of the TCR CDR3 relied on the HTBI primer set.

This sequence was found in a young man with Graves disease. The source was peripheral blood mononuclear cells (PBMCs), collected at new diagnosis, from a patient treated with antithyroid drugs.

The CDR3 loop is CASSEIIGRDGYTF. DNA of the CDR3: TGTGCCAGCAGTGAAATAATCGGGAGGGATGGCTACACCTTC. The chain is built from TRBV2 and TRBJ1-2; D not resolved. Germline values: CDR1 SNHLY, CDR2 FYNNEI. This CDR3 has 14 amino acids. V shed 2 bases and J shed 6 bases, with 13 bases lying between them.